Listed here are 12 T cell receptor beta chains from one sample, sequenced in a study of blood T cell repertoires in COVID-19. Generated by immunoSEQ multiplex PCR, the TCRdb table keeps only in-frame clones and is missing some. The data contain about 72,000 clones, approximately 90% of them seen just once; the ten biggest clones take up 4.8%. Specimen: peripheral blood. These receptor sequences come from a woman aged 55-69 years with active COVID-19.

V gene TRBV19 combines with J gene TRBJ2-2, with 7 positions matching TRBD1. The trim removed 5 bases at V and 4 bases at J, leaving 7 bases unmatched. Germline lookup yields CDR1 LNHDA and CDR2 SQIVND (reference sequence). This CDR3 is built from 15 residues. CDR3 sequence reads: CASSPWGQRTGELFF. The CDR3, as DNA: TGTGCCAGTAGTCCGTGGGGACAGCGCACCGGGGAGCTGTTTTTT.

The count of this clone is one. This rearrangement joins TRBV6-5 to TRBJ2-7, with TRBD2 matching over 7 bases. Germline-derived CDR1 and CDR2 are MNHEY and SVGAGI. This CDR3 has 12 amino acids. The ends lost 9 bases at V and 0 bases at J; junction bases unmatched: 2. DNA for the CDR3: TGTGCCAGTCAGCGGGACTCCTACGAGCAGTACTTC. Its translation: CASQRDSYEQYF.

This clone has just one count. The chain employs TRBV2 and TRBJ2-1; a weak D match, TRBD2 (6 bases). The V gene's germline CDR1 is SNHLY and CDR2 FYNNEI. The CDR3 covers 13 residues. V was clipped by 5 bases and J by 1 base, with 6 bases between them. CDR3 sequence: CASSRESYNEQFF. CDR3 DNA: TGTGCCAGCAGTCGGGAGTCCTACAATGAGCAGTTCTTC.

The V call is TRBV18, the J call TRBJ2-7; 9 bases align to TRBD1. Germline lookup yields CDR1 KGHSH and CDR2 LQKENI. The CDR3 is 13 residues long. J gave up 5 bases and V 4 bases, and 3 bases lay outside the gene matches. CDR3 residues: CASSRRTGDEQYF. The CDR3 region has the DNA TGTGCCAGCTCACGAAGGACAGGGGACGAGCAGTACTTC.

The rearrangement joins TRBV19 to TRBJ2-1; D is undetermined. Trimming left V 0 bases short and J 1 base short, with 7 bases between. CDR3 length: 15 residues. CDR1 and CDR2 (germline): LNHDA, SQIVND (reference sequence). The CDR3 is CASSIETYSYNEQFF. CDR3 coding DNA: TGTGCCAGTAGTATAGAGACTTATTCCTACAATGAGCAGTTCTTC.

V is TRBV19 and J is TRBJ1-5; possibly TRBD1 for D (5 bases). The CDR3 spans 15 residues. V was trimmed by 10 bases and J by 0 bases, leaving 16 bases between them. Germline CDR1 LNHDA, CDR2 SQIVND (reference sequence). CDR3 in DNA: TGTGCCACCACGCCGGGACTGACTAGCAATCAGCCCCAGCATTTT. It encodes CATTPGLTSNQPQHF.

This chain uses TRBV18 with TRBJ2-3, with unresolved D. The CDR3 runs 13 residues. Trimming left V 3 bases short and J 3 bases short, with 7 bases between. The germline CDR1 and CDR2 sequences are KGHSH and LQKENI. CDR3 region: CASSPGQTDTQYF. The CDR3 DNA is TGTGCCAGCTCACCGGGCCAAACAGATACGCAGTATTTT.

This clone was seen once. The chain uses TRBV2 and TRBJ1-2; 9 bases fit TRBD1. The V segment lost 2 bases and the J segment 8 bases; nucleotides outside the gene matches: 6. The CDR3 length is 14 residues. CDR1 and CDR2 from the germline V gene are SNHLY and FYNNEI. The DNA of the CDR3 is TGTGCCAGCAGTGAACTGGGACAGGGTAAAGGCTACACCTTC. Its protein product is CASSELGQGKGYTF.

The chain couples TRBV6-1 to TRBJ1-2; TRBD1 matches at 9 bases. This CDR3 has 13 residues. Germline V gene lookup returns CDR1 MNHNS and CDR2 SASEGT. V was clipped by 2 bases and J by 12 bases; unmatched bases: 7. Written as DNA, the CDR3 is TGTGCCAGCAGTGAATCTGGACAGGGGAGACACACCTTC. Its translation is CASSESGQGRHTF.

This clone was seen only once. The chain links TRBV6-1 to TRBJ2-1; TRBD2 aligns across 8 bases. With 2 bases clipped from V and 9 bases from J, the junction kept 9 bases outside the gene matches. Looked up from germline, CDR1 is MNHNS and CDR2 is SASEGT. This CDR3 has 15 amino acids. The CDR3 loop reads CASSEPSELAGEQFF. The DNA for the CDR3 is TGTGCCAGCAGTGAACCTTCGGAGCTAGCGGGTGAGCAGTTCTTC.

The chain employs TRBV4-1 and TRBJ2-1, with D perhaps matching TRBD2 (6 bases). V dropped 4 bases and J dropped 2 bases, with 15 bases sitting between them. This CDR3 spans 16 amino acids. Germline CDR1 and CDR2: MGHRA and YSYEKL. The CDR3 is CASSRPGRRTYNEQFF. The CDR3 DNA is TGCGCCAGCAGCCGCCCCGGGAGAAGAACCTACAATGAGCAGTTCTTC.

The chain carries TRBV18 and TRBJ1-3; D gene unclear. The CDR3 covers 15 residues. The germline CDR1 and CDR2 sequences are KGHSH and LQKENI. Trimming cost V 5 bases and J 0 bases, with 11 bases left between them. CDR3 amino acids: CASSVQRSSGNTIYF. As DNA, the CDR3 is TGTGCCAGCTCAGTCCAAAGGAGCTCTGGAAACACCATATATTTT.